This T cell receptor (beta chain) was identified in a study of cytomegalovirus exposure and HLA in healthy donors listed by TCRdb under 2017. In the study overall: An earlier analysis of approximately 640 of the donors reported about 290 Gb of sequence data and 117 million unique TCR beta sequences from 150 million to 200 million T cells. Both class I and class II loci were covered by HLA typing, at four-digit resolution. Among the roughly 390 genotyped donors, 81% belonged to the genetic ancestry cluster associated with self-reported Caucasian donors. Besides the first cohort of 666 subjects, a separate validation cohort made up of some 110 different subjects was used. In a later genetic analysis, genome-wide SNP genotypes for about 55% of the roughly 700 donors were used, and that subset was treated as a discovery cohort. Alongside the repertoire data, information on donor age, sex, ethnicity and CMV serostatus was compiled. Typing coverage varied by locus: roughly 629-640 donors for A, B, C, DRB1 and DQB1; some 520 for DQA1; nearly 610 for DPA1; around 490 for DPB1. The study used immunosequencing to profile the T cell repertoires of approximately 630 subjects and linked those repertoires to cytomegalovirus serostatus. All discovery cohort repertoires had been generated using a single sequencing platform. The study aimed to test whether signatures of past pathogen exposure could be identified by cataloging public T cell receptors. An early release that covered more than 550 HLA-typed donors contained around 300 gigabases of sequencing data and around 85 million unique TCR sequences. A later analysis re-examined previously published TCR beta repertoires from about 670 donors and added high-resolution HLA genotyping to investigate patterns of TCR occurrence. About 5 DR-DQ haplotypes were handled as single units for association and clustering, since linkage in the cohort was strong. To predict cytomegalovirus infection status, the study combined high-throughput TCR immunosequencing, statistical association of individual TCRs with disease status, and machine learning. In the later analysis, no new phenotypic data were used to find candidate immune exposures; instead, reliance was placed on TCR beta sequences and their occurrence across donors. Among roughly 400 genotyped donors of the cohort, an average of around 240,000 unique TCR beta nucleotide sequences were sequenced per donor, about a sixth of them non-productive. An earlier analysis of 587 of the donors used high-throughput TCR beta sequencing to judge whether each TCR beta V gene segment behaved as functional or pseudogenic. Overall study outcomes, separate from this receptor: CMV serostatus was the only immune exposure information available for the cohort. Some IMGT-functional V segments, including TRBV6-2 and TRBV6-3, could not be distinguished by the 87-base-pair reads and were therefore excluded. Correlated functional status among segregating V segments might reflect linkage disequilibrium, but an unknown experimental factor could not be ruled out. While some public TCRs were present in many individuals, most TCR sequences turned up only very rarely across donors. When HLA alleles, especially DR and DQ, strongly co-occurred, attributing TCR associations to individual alleles was difficult. Sequencing depth was assumed to be roughly uniform across donors in the presence/absence analyses, though that assumption may not hold. According to a later analysis, TCR association rates differed among HLA loci, with DRB1 alleles showing the most associated TCRs and HLA-C alleles showing the fewest. An association between a missense DCLRE1C variant and V-gene and J-gene trimming of TCR beta chains was found in a later genetic analysis and replicated in an independent cohort. The classifier was reported to diagnose cytomegalovirus status with high specificity and sensitivity in both the original and validation cohorts. Broadly in line with IMGT annotations, most TCR beta V segments showed up in productive rearrangements about 87% or about 30% of the time in an earlier analysis of 450 to 750 of the donors. According to a later analysis, most CMV-associated TCR beta chains appeared to be HLA-restricted, and the HLA associations seemed to be driven largely by CMV exposure. Several of the top co-occurrence clusters appeared to be linked to parvovirus B19, influenza, CMV and Epstein-Barr virus, according to a later analysis. Compared with the roughly 710-donor mean, donors in an Asian-associated ancestry cluster had fewer N-insertions in productive TCRs, according to a later genetic analysis. A further reported finding was that TCR beta sequences accurately predicted the HLA-A and HLA-B alleles for most subjects in the first cohort. A cluster of highly shared sequence variants was judged likely to be a technical artifact of the sequencing pipeline. Because counts were too low, roughly 17 rarely observed V segments, including chromosome 9 orphons, were left out of the earlier analysis of approximately 580 of the donors. The study gave a list of under 200 TCR beta chains associated with cytomegalovirus. A later analysis associated 17,000 or so TCR beta sequences with specific HLA alleles at a false discovery rate of 0.05. In vitro tests confirmed that three of the cytomegalovirus-associated TCR beta chains recognize cytomegalovirus antigens. In a later analysis, HLA-associated TCR beta chains were found to be more clonally expanded and to have lower generation probabilities than equally common non-associated chains. The authors suggested that the approach could potentially be extended to other disease states and immunological phenotypes. The cohort was sequenced for TCR beta chains only, and without alpha or paired-chain data the features that could be detected were limited. Because HLA typing was missing for some donors at each locus, association tests included only the typed subset.

The cohort consisted of more than 650 healthy bone marrow donors. At the time of sampling, all cohort members were nominally healthy, though unrecorded immune exposures were likely present. The donor tested CMV seropositive and was one of the 289 seropositive cohort members. Each donor provided a peripheral blood sample, and peripheral blood mononuclear cells were used for TCR beta sequencing. Genomic DNA extraction from the blood cell samples was performed with the Qiagen DNeasy Blood Extraction Kit. CDR1 and CDR2 are read off the germline V gene as SGHRS and YFSETQ. V and J are truncated by 4 bases and 5 bases respectively, leaving an intervening sequence of 15 bases. CDR3 length: 15 amino acids, cysteine to phenylalanine. Kept here is only the CDR3 DNA, which spans 45 bases and is read in frame from base 1. Details on this clone: Its antigen is not yet known. The sample holds no much larger clone one base away, and base qualities are not on file.

Library preparation employed the immunoSEQ multiplex PCR assay. For the multiplex PCR, a mixture combining 60 forward primers for TCR Vbeta segments and 13 reverse primers for TCR Jbeta segments was used. The CDR3 region of rearranged TCR beta genes was amplified from genomic DNA by a multiplex PCR assay. The amplified TCR beta libraries were sequenced on the Illumina HiSeq System as 87-base-pair reads. On the authors' methods: A later analysis tallied around 82 million unique TCR beta chains across the 610 or so repertoires, and approximately 9.9 million of those chains were shared by two or more donors. To remove PCR and sequencing errors, raw reads were error-corrected and collapsed into unique sequences using a nearest-neighbor algorithm that merged closely related sequences. To assign V, D and J gene segments, CDR3 sequences were aligned to IMGT reference sequences. For a sequence to be retained, at least a six-nucleotide match to both a V gene segment and a J gene segment was required. A rearrangement was called productive if the CDR3 had no stop codons and remained in frame with V and J, and every other rearrangement was called non-productive. Following IMGT convention, CDR3 was defined as the stretch from the second conserved V-encoded cysteine up to the conserved J-encoded phenylalanine. Sequences without an unambiguous match to a single V gene segment were excluded from the earlier analysis of about 640 of the donors. An earlier analysis of roughly 590 of the donors called V segments functional above 56.7% productive rearrangements and segregating when the between-donor standard deviation exceeded 5%. To diagnose cytomegalovirus status from the catalog of TCR beta chain sequences, a statistical classification framework was built. In a later analysis, V and J genes were assigned by comparing TCR nucleotide sequences against IMGT/GENE-DB human TR gene sequences. In a later analysis, CDR3 sequences and most-parsimonious VDJ recombination scenarios were assigned using the TCRdist pipeline. In a later analysis, every TCR beta chain was defined by the combination of its CDR3 amino acid sequence and its V-gene family, and reads without a unique V-gene family were dropped. As a way to deal with suspected cross-contamination and a sequencing artifact, a later analysis dropped more than 500 nucleotide sequences that were highly shared and had low generation probability. For each public chain, a later analysis derived a clonal expansion index from normalized ranks of inferred template counts within each repertoire. In a later analysis, generation probabilities were computed with a VDJ recombination model fitted to out-of-frame rearrangements, and the resulting probabilities were checked against IGoR. In a later analysis, hypergeometric tests were used to score TCR-TCR, TCR-HLA and TCR-CMV co-occurrence, with a repertoire-size bias correction applied to TCR pairs. False discovery rates were estimated in a later analysis by permuting HLA or CMV assignments 20 times. In a later analysis, co-occurring TCRs were grouped using DBSCAN, and TCRdist sequence similarity was added for clustering within HLA-allele-positive subsets. Repertoires with fewer than 30,000 or more than 120,000 public chains, plus five repertoires with anomalous nucleotide sharing, were excluded from co-occurrence clustering. Drawn from immuneACCESS, this table holds only the in-frame rearrangements with V and J called that TCRdb kept. Clones are partly lost; checked studies trace under half to an unresolved V gene and leave the rest unexplained. The V and J calls and clone size are taken from that table; D and trimming were inferred from the DNA. Within this sample are 4,700 or so clones, with 81% of them counted one time only. The ten largest clones represent approximately 6.2% of the sample.

Sequencing was carried out using PBMCs. The sequence joins TRBV5-1 to TRBJ2-2, and perhaps TRBD1 as D gene, on 6 matching bases. This TCR was recovered from a middle-aged woman in good health and CMV-seropositive. The CDR3 is CASSATGLGTGELFF. The sequence in DNA is TGCGCCAGCAGCGCAACAGGGTTAGGGACCGGGGAGCTGTTTTTT.